This T cell receptor (beta chain) stems from a study of cytomegalovirus exposure and HLA in healthy donors. Findings and caveats of the study: Later analysis associated a missense DCLRE1C variant with TCR beta V- and J-gene trimming.

CDR1 is SGHNT and CDR2 is YYREEE in the germline V gene (reference sequence). The CDR3 has 15 amino acids. With 3 bases clipped from V and 5 bases from J, the junction kept 8 bases outside the gene matches. Concerning this clone: Antigen: not known.

Amplification used 60 Vbeta primers and 13 Jbeta primers. Here immunoSEQ multiplex PCR was the method, and the copy in TCRdb shows in-frame clones only, minus some. Among about 120,000 clones listed, 65% to 80% were seen once. The sample comprised PBMCs. The clonotype originates from a man aged 40-50 years in good health and CMV-seropositive. V usage is TRBV5-4 and J usage is TRBJ2-5, with TRBD1 matching over 9 bases. CDR3 DNA sequence: TGTGCCAGCAGCTCGTCGGGACAGGGTTTGGAGACCCAGTACTTC. Amino acid sequence: CASSSSGQGLETQYF.